This entry lists 20 T cell receptor beta chains sequenced from one sample in a study of shared clonotypes between healthy human individuals. Repertoires were generated with immunoSEQ multiplex PCR, while TCRdb's copy carries only in-frame clones and drops some. The table lists 2,500,000 or so clones, around 90% of them singletons, with about 0.13% in the top ten. Sequencing was performed on naive CD4+ T cells sorted from blood. The subset was: CD45RA+ positively selected. These receptors all come from a young man in good health.

The table lists this clone with a few counts. The chain couples TRBV9 to TRBJ1-6; D call uncertain. The CDR3 consists of 15 residues. Germline V gene lookup returns CDR1 SGDLS and CDR2 YYNGEE. Between the trimmed V and J ends, which lost 1 base and 6 bases, there was a span of 11 bases. CDR3 amino acids: CASSVSEVSNSPLHF. CDR3 sequence (DNA): TGTGCCAGCAGCGTATCCGAGGTCAGTAATTCACCCCTCCACTTT.

Note on this clone: Germline is not matched at one junction end, which may reflect a read error. The chain is built from TRBV7-9 and TRBJ2-7; D is tentatively TRBD1 or TRBD2 (5 bases each). This CDR3 has 12 residues. From germline, CDR1 is SEHNR and CDR2 FQNEAQ (reference sequence). The chain's CDR3 is CASSLGGSATDF. CDR3 DNA: TGTGCCAGCAGCTTAGGGGGGAGCGCTACGGACTTC.

The chain joins TRBV5-6 to TRBJ2-2; possibly TRBD1 for D (6 bases). CDR1 and CDR2 from the germline V gene are SGHDT and YYEEEE. CDR3 length: 16 amino acids. The V end was cut by 4 bases, the J end by 5 bases, with 18 bases between. CDR3 bases: TGTGCCAGCAGCCCAGGACCGGGACAAGGTACCGGGGAGCTGTTTTTT. It codes for CASSPGPGQGTGELFF.

CDR3 DNA: TGTGCCATCAGTGGAAATGGAAACACCATATATTTT. This translates into CAISGNGNTIYF. The chain recombines TRBV10-3 with TRBJ1-3; no firm D call. Trimming pared 4 bases from V and 3 bases from J, leaving 4 bases between. The CDR3 extends over 12 amino acids. The germline CDR1 and CDR2 sequences are ENHRY and SYGVKD.

The V call is TRBV6-6, the J call TRBJ1-4, with 8 bases lining up with TRBD1. The CDR3 runs 14 residues. Trimming took 7 bases from V and 8 from J; bases not matched to a gene: 9. Per germline, CDR1 MNHNY and CDR2 SVGAGI (reference sequence). As DNA, the CDR3 is TGTGCCAGCACCCGGGACAGGACAGTCGAAAAACTGTTTTTT. Translated: CASTRDRTVEKLFF.

The V and J genes are TRBV10-3 and TRBJ1-4; 10 bases align to TRBD1. This CDR3 comprises 15 residues. Trimming at V came to 6 bases and at J to 5 bases, leaving 6 bases not matched to a gene. CDR1 ENHRY and CDR2 SYGVKD come from the germline V gene. CDR3 coding DNA: TGTGCCATCAGGGACCCGGGACAGGGGAATGAAAAACTGTTTTTT. It specifies CAIRDPGQGNEKLFF.

The chain recombines TRBV6-5 with TRBJ2-5; 7 nucleotides match TRBD1. The V gene's germline CDR1 is MNHEY and CDR2 SVGAGI. The CDR3 extends over 14 amino acids. V was pared by 5 bases and J by 1 base, with 4 bases of the junction left unmatched. This CDR3 is CASSRQGPQETQYF. DNA for the CDR3: TGTGCCAGCAGTCGACAGGGACCCCAAGAGACCCAGTACTTC.

The rearrangement uses TRBV9 and TRBJ2-5, with D perhaps matching TRBD2 (6 bases). Trimming stripped 2 bases from V and 5 bases from J, with 16 bases between. CDR3 length equals 15 residues. Germline-derived CDR1 and CDR2 are SGDLS and YYNGEE. DNA of the CDR3: TGTGCCAGCAGCGTGTCGCCGACTAGTTCCGAGACCCAGTACTTC. Encoded protein: CASSVSPTSSETQYF.

This clone appeared a single time. The gene calls are TRBV6-1 and TRBJ2-5; 7 bases are shared with TRBD2. Trimming cost V 1 base and J 1 base; bases outside gene matches: 3. CDR1 and CDR2 from the germline V gene are MNHNS and SASEGT. The CDR3 contains 15 residues. The CDR3 protein is CASSEVGLVQETQYF. CDR3 nucleotides: TGTGCCAGCAGTGAAGTTGGACTAGTCCAAGAGACCCAGTACTTC.

The chain has TRBV7-9 and TRBJ2-7; D is unresolved. V lost 2 bases and J 2 bases, leaving 7 bases between the germline ends. The CDR3 consists of 13 residues. CDR1 is SEHNR, CDR2 FQNEAQ, per germline (reference sequence). The CDR3 is CASSLFAAYEQYF. The CDR3 DNA reads TGTGCCAGCAGCTTATTCGCCGCCTACGAGCAGTACTTC.

This clone was detected once. V is TRBV4-3 and J is TRBJ2-6, with a weak D call TRBD1 (5 bases). This CDR3 region has 16 residues. The V end lost 4 bases, the J end lost 0 bases, and 10 bases lay between the germline ends. CDR1 and CDR2 from the germline V gene are LGHNA and YSLEER. CDR3 coding DNA: TGCGCCAGCAGCCGGGGCCCCCCCTCTGGGGCCAACGTCCTGACTTTC. Amino acids: CASSRGPPSGANVLTF.

This chain uses TRBV5-1 with TRBJ2-3; 8 nucleotides agree with TRBD1. V lost 4 bases to trimming and J lost 0 bases; unmatched junction nucleotides: 4. The V gene's germline CDR1 is SGHRS and CDR2 YFSETQ. CDR3 length equals 15 residues. The CDR3 region has the DNA TGCGCCAGCAGCGAGACAGGGGTTAGCACAGATACGCAGTATTTT. This codes for CASSETGVSTDTQYF.

The chain employs TRBV10-3 and TRBJ2-7, with unresolved D. The CDR3 totals 13 residues. Germline V gene sequence: CDR1 ENHRY, CDR2 SYGVKD. With 2 bases removed from V and 4 bases from J, the gap between germline ends came to 9 bases. In DNA form, the CDR3 reads TGTGCCATCAGTGAGGGTCAGGTTTACGAGCAGTACTTC. Translating it yields CAISEGQVYEQYF.

J is TRBJ1-1 and V is TRBV4-3; 9 nucleotides align to TRBD1. The CDR3 runs 15 residues. Germline V gives CDR1 LGHNA, CDR2 YSLEER. Losses at the gene ends were 3 bases for V and 4 bases for J; bases not matched to a gene: 6. This chain's CDR3 is CASSQIRTGVTEAFF. CDR3 in DNA: TGCGCCAGCAGCCAGATTCGGACAGGGGTCACTGAAGCTTTCTTT.

The rearrangement uses TRBV7-2 and TRBJ1-2; D perhaps matches TRBD1 (5 bases). This CDR3 has 15 residues. Germline CDR1 SGHTA, CDR2 FQGNSA. Between the trimmed V and J ends, which lost 3 bases and 0 bases, there was a span of 11 bases. The CDR3 sequence is CASSLSGSANYGYTF. The CDR3 region has the DNA TGTGCCAGCAGCTTGTCAGGGTCGGCTAACTATGGCTACACCTTC.

This clone appeared once. The V gene is TRBV11-2, the J gene TRBJ2-1; possible D gene TRBD2, 6 bases. The length of the CDR3 is 17 residues. V was clipped by 2 bases and J by 4 bases, with 18 bases between them. CDR1 and CDR2 (germline): SGHAT, FQNNGV. The CDR3 DNA is TGTGCCAGCAGCTTACCGGACGTAGCGGATAGTTACAATGAGCAGTTCTTC. It translates to CASSLPDVADSYNEQFF. Combining the CDR3 with reference TRBV11-2 and TRBJ2-1 gives the whole variable domain EAGVAQSPRYKIIEKRQSVAFWCNPISGHATLYWYQQILGQGPKLLIQFQNNGVVDDSQLPKDRFSAERLKGVDSTLKIQPAKLEDSAVYLCASSLPDVADSYNEQFFGPGTRLTVL.

The rearrangement uses TRBV30 and TRBJ2-7; D ambiguous. Looked up from germline, CDR1 is GTSNPN and CDR2 is SVGIG (reference sequence). The CDR3 consists of 12 residues. V was shortened by 2 bases and J by 3 bases, with 8 bases between the two germline ends. This CDR3 is CAWSPQNYEQYF. In DNA, the CDR3 is TGTGCCTGGAGTCCCCAAAACTACGAGCAGTACTTC.

This chain's CDR3 is CASSSYSGTDYGYTF. CDR3 in DNA: TGTGCCAGCAGCTCCTATTCCGGGACAGACTATGGCTACACCTTC. The rearrangement uses TRBV11-2 and TRBJ1-2; 7 bases are shared with TRBD1. The germline gives CDR1 SGHAT, CDR2 FQNNGV. V shed 4 bases and J 3 bases; nucleotides not matched to a gene: 8. This CDR3 contains 15 residues.

The chain has TRBV11-2 and TRBJ1-3; D unclear. Germline V gene lookup returns CDR1 SGHAT and CDR2 FQNNGV. This CDR3 comprises 12 residues. V lost 1 base, J lost 7 bases, and 5 bases lay in between. The CDR3 sequence: CASSLAVNTIYF. The CDR3 DNA follows: TGTGCCAGCAGCTTAGCGGTGAACACCATATATTTT.

As concerns this clone: This sample includes further DNA sequences coding for the same CDR3. The V gene is TRBV7-6, the J gene TRBJ2-7; D gene unclear. The CDR3 sequence is 14 residues long. Between the trimmed V and J ends, which lost 1 base and 2 bases, there was a span of 9 bases. CDR1 SGHVS and CDR2 FNYEAQ come from the germline V gene. The CDR3 reads CASSLEQFPYEQYF. CDR3 DNA: TGTGCCAGCAGCTTAGAGCAGTTCCCCTACGAGCAGTACTTC.